One and the same sample provided the 32 T cell receptor beta chains below, sequenced in a study of cytomegalovirus exposure and HLA in healthy donors. The PCR made use of 60 Vbeta and 13 Jbeta primers. TCRdb's copy holds only in-frame clones and misses some; the assay was immunoSEQ multiplex PCR. This table has about 120,000 clones, 8% to 11% appearing once. The sequenced sample consisted of PBMCs. These receptors came from a woman under 30 in good health and CMV-seropositive.

This clone was counted a few times. The J gene is TRBJ1-1, the V gene TRBV6-5; 8 bases line up with TRBD1. Germline CDR1 is MNHEY and CDR2 is SVGAGI. V lost 4 bases to trimming and J lost 1 base; unmatched junction nucleotides: 2. CDR3 size: 14 residues. CDR3 protein: CASSLTGANTEAFF. Written as DNA, the CDR3 is TGTGCCAGCAGTTTGACAGGGGCGAACACTGAAGCTTTCTTT.

The chain combines TRBV11-3 with TRBJ2-7; 9 positions agree with TRBD1. The CDR3 runs 15 residues. Germline-derived CDR1 and CDR2 are SGHNT and YENEEA. Losses at the gene ends were 4 bases for V and 0 bases for J; bases not matched to a gene: 4. CDR3 residues: CASSWTGDSSYEQYF. The CDR3 nucleotides are TGTGCCAGCAGCTGGACAGGGGATTCCTCCTACGAGCAGTACTTC.

This clone occurred a few times. The chain couples TRBV28 to TRBJ2-7, with a weak D call TRBD1 (6 bases). Germline V gene sequence: CDR1 MDHEN, CDR2 SYDVKM. This CDR3 has 13 amino acids. V was shortened by 8 bases and J by 3 bases, with 14 bases between the two germline ends. The CDR3 DNA is TGTGCCAGCGTGACAGGACCCGGCTACGAGCAGTACTTC. This gives the protein CASVTGPGYEQYF. Drawing the rest from reference TRBV28 and TRBJ2-7, the complete variable domain is DVKVTQSSRYLVKRTGEKVFLECVQDMDHENMFWYRQDPGLGLRLIYFSYDVKMKEKGDIPEGYSVSREKKERFSLILESASTNQTSMYLCASVTGPGYEQYFGPGTRLTVT.

This clone showed up just a few times. The gene calls are TRBV11-2 and TRBJ1-2; the D gene is possibly TRBD1 (6 bases). Deletions cut 5 bases from V and 11 bases from J, with 18 bases between. The germline V gene encodes CDR1 SGHAT and CDR2 FQNNGV. The CDR3 sequence is 13 residues long. The chain's CDR3 is CASSLIRGSGYTF. The DNA of the CDR3 is TGTGCCAGCAGCCTCATAAGGGGGTCTGGGTACACCTTC.

The chain is built from TRBV29-1 and TRBJ2-3, with a tentative D call TRBD1 (5 bases). CDR1 and CDR2 (germline): SQVTM, ANQGSEA. The CDR3 loop spans 16 amino acids. V was cut by 4 bases and J by 6 bases, with 23 bases left in between. CDR3: CSVVGSRAGLSDTQYF. CDR3 bases: TGCAGCGTTGTAGGTAGTAGGGCAGGGCTATCGGATACGCAGTATTTT.

The chain carries TRBV9 and TRBJ1-5; 7 nucleotides match TRBD1. Trimming cost V 5 bases and J 4 bases; bases outside gene matches: 6. The CDR3 runs 14 residues. Germline V gene lookup returns CDR1 SGDLS and CDR2 YYNGEE. The CDR3 coding sequence is TGTGCCAGCAGTCGTGGGACAGAAAATCAGCCCCAGCATTTT. Its translation: CASSRGTENQPQHF.

This clone occurred a few times. V gene TRBV27 combines with J gene TRBJ1-1; TRBD1 is a possible D gene (6 bases). CDR1 and CDR2 from the germline V gene are MNHEY and SMNVEV (reference sequence). The V end was cut by 4 bases, the J end by 1 base, with 10 bases between. The CDR3 loop spans 14 amino acids. Written as DNA, the CDR3 is TGTGCCAGCAGTTACCTACAGGGGAACACTGAAGCTTTCTTT. This encodes CASSYLQGNTEAFF.

The rearrangement uses TRBV5-5 and TRBJ1-1; D unclear. The V and J ends lost 4 bases and 5 bases respectively, with 9 bases between them. The germline V gene has CDR1 SGHKS and CDR2 YYEKEE (reference sequence). CDR3 size: 12 residues. CDR3 coding DNA: TGTGCCAGCAGCCCCCTAGAAACTGAAGCTTTCTTT. Translation: CASSPLETEAFF.

This clone was seen only a few times. The rearrangement uses TRBV5-5 and TRBJ1-3; D is possibly TRBD1 (6 bases). Germline assignment: CDR1 SGHKS and CDR2 YYEKEE (reference sequence). The CDR3 runs to 14 residues. Trimming took off 4 bases at V and 2 bases at J, with 10 bases between the two ends. CDR3 bases: TGTGCCAGCAGCACCAGGGGACCTGGAAACACCATATATTTT. It translates to CASSTRGPGNTIYF.

This chain joins TRBV6-4 and TRBJ2-1; D ambiguous. The V end was cut by 5 bases, the J end by 1 base, with 9 bases between. This CDR3 is built from 14 residues. Germline CDR1 is MRHNA and CDR2 is SNTAGT. The CDR3 here is CASSREVSYNEQFF. The CDR3 bases are TGTGCCAGCAGTCGAGAGGTGTCCTACAATGAGCAGTTCTTC.

This clone was counted only a few times. The chain employs TRBV9 and TRBJ1-4, with D uncertain. Germline CDR1 reads SGDLS; CDR2 reads YYNGEE. V was cut by 3 bases and J by 0 bases, with 12 bases left in between. The CDR3 spans 16 residues. The CDR3 DNA sequence: TGTGCCAGCAGCGCCCCGGTTGGAGCAACTAATGAAAAACTGTTTTTT. Its protein is CASSAPVGATNEKLFF.

This clone was observed a few times. The chain employs TRBV5-1 and TRBJ1-6; 11 bases fit TRBD1. After removal of 6 bases from V and 11 bases from J, the junction contained 16 bases not matched to a gene. Germline values: CDR1 SGHRS, CDR2 YFSETQ. This CDR3 has 17 amino acids. The CDR3 region is CASILWTGGELEPPLHF. The CDR3 DNA sequence: TGCGCCAGCATCTTATGGACAGGGGGCGAATTGGAGCCACCCCTCCACTTT. Full variable domain (outside the CDR3, taken from reference TRBV5-1 and TRBJ1-6): KAGVTQTPRYLIKTRGQQVTLSCSPISGHRSVSWYQQTPGQGLQFLFEYFSETQRNKGNFPGRFSGRQFSNSRSEMNVSTLELGDSALYLCASILWTGGELEPPLHFGNGTRLTVT.

This clone has only a few counts. J is TRBJ1-1 and V is TRBV5-4; tentatively, D is TRBD1 (5 bases). Per germline, CDR1 SGHNT and CDR2 YYREEE (reference sequence). V was clipped by 1 base and J by 3 bases, with 13 bases between them. The CDR3 spans 15 residues. This chain's CDR3 is CASSLLAGGDTEAFF. The CDR3 DNA reads as TGTGCCAGCAGCTTGCTTGCTGGAGGGGACACTGAAGCTTTCTTT.

This clone was detected a few times. The chain uses TRBV5-4 and TRBJ2-5; maybe TRBD2 (6 bases). This CDR3 contains 13 residues. The germline gives CDR1 SGHNT, CDR2 YYREEE (reference sequence). Trimming cost V 4 bases and J 5 bases, with 12 bases left between them. This CDR3 is CASSRGRGETQYF. The DNA for the CDR3 is TGTGCCAGCAGCCGAGGACGGGGGGAGACCCAGTACTTC.

The sample holds a few counts of this clone. This chain joins TRBV6-1 and TRBJ2-7, with 8 bases aligning to TRBD1. The CDR3 totals 14 residues. The V and J ends lost 5 bases and 7 bases, in that order; junction bases with no gene match: 10. Germline V gives CDR1 MNHNS, CDR2 SASEGT. The CDR3 region is CASSYPGTGTEQYF. The CDR3 DNA is TGTGCCAGCAGTTATCCCGGGACAGGTACTGAGCAGTACTTC.

This clone was observed a few times. The chain couples TRBV6-5 to TRBJ1-1; the D gene is possibly TRBD1 (6 bases). CDR3 length: 15 residues. Trimming left V 4 bases short and J 4 bases short, with 16 bases between. Germline V lookup: CDR1 MNHEY, CDR2 SVGAGI. The DNA for the CDR3 is TGTGCCAGCAGTTTTGTCAGGCAGGGGCCCACTGAAGCTTTCTTT. This translates into CASSFVRQGPTEAFF.

This chain links TRBV28 with TRBJ1-1, with TRBD1 as a possible D gene (6 bases). Trimming took 2 bases from V and 0 from J, leaving 10 bases between them. The CDR3 consists of 15 residues. CDR1 is MDHEN, CDR2 SYDVKM, per germline. CDR3 in amino acids: CASSLIGQLNTEAFF. The CDR3 DNA follows: TGTGCCAGCAGTTTAATCGGACAGTTGAACACTGAAGCTTTCTTT.

This clone was observed a single time. The V call is TRBV4-2, the J call TRBJ2-1; a weak D match, TRBD2 (5 bases). The CDR3 sequence is 15 residues long. Between the trimmed V and J ends, which lost 1 base and 6 bases, there was a span of 13 bases. Germline lookup yields CDR1 LGHNA and CDR2 YNFKEQ. CDR3: CASSQVSLAGNEQFF. The CDR3 DNA sequence: TGTGCCAGCAGCCAAGTCTCTCTAGCTGGCAATGAGCAGTTCTTC.

V is TRBV10-3 and J is TRBJ1-1; D possibly corresponds to TRBD1 (5 bases). Germline values: CDR1 ENHRY, CDR2 SYGVKD. The CDR3 is 14 residues long. V gave up 4 bases and J gave up 5 bases, with 14 bases separating them. As DNA, the CDR3 is TGTGCCATCAGTGTGGGCAGGGTCGAGACTGAAGCTTTCTTT. Translated: CAISVGRVETEAFF.

V is TRBV19 and J is TRBJ2-5; 7 bases agree with TRBD2. The germline V gene encodes CDR1 LNHDA and CDR2 SQIVND (reference sequence). The CDR3 contains 14 residues. V shed 7 bases, J shed 4 bases, and the junction held 9 bases outside the gene matches. The CDR3 DNA reads TGTGCCAGTACCCGCCGGGGCGGGGGAGAGACCCAGTACTTC. Its protein is CASTRRGGGETQYF. Variable domain in full (rest from reference TRBV19 and TRBJ2-5): DGGITQSPKYLFRKEGQNVTLSCEQNLNHDAMYWYRQDPGQGLRLIYYSQIVNDFQKGDIAEGYSVSREKKESFPLTVTSAQKNPTAFYLCASTRRGGGETQYFGPGTRLLVL.

This clone has a handful of counts. The chain is built from TRBV12-5 and TRBJ2-6; maybe TRBD2 (6 bases). Between the trimmed V and J ends, which lost 0 bases and 2 bases, there was a span of 14 bases. From germline, CDR1 is LGHNT and CDR2 FRNRAP. The CDR3 totals 18 residues. The CDR3, as DNA: TGTGCTAGTGGTTTGGTAGGGAAAGGGAGGACTGGGGCCAACGTCCTGACTTTC. The encoded protein is CASGLVGKGRTGANVLTF.

This clone was observed a handful of times. The DNA of the CDR3 is TGTGCCAGCAGTGACGCGAGGGCCGGGGAGCTGTTTTTT. It translates to CASSDARAGELFF. The rearrangement joins TRBV6-4 to TRBJ2-2, with D tentatively TRBD2 (5 bases). This CDR3 spans 13 amino acids. The ends were cut back, 2 bases at V and 6 bases at J, with 7 bases in the middle. CDR1 and CDR2 (germline): MRHNA, SNTAGT.

The chain has TRBV11-2 and TRBJ2-7, with TRBD2 matching 9 bases. Per the germline V gene, CDR1 is SGHAT and CDR2 is FQNNGV. Trimming cost V 6 bases and J 5 bases; bases outside gene matches: 11. The CDR3 loop spans 15 amino acids. The CDR3 nucleotides read TGTGCCAGCAGGGGTAAGGGGACTAGCACCCACGAGCAGTACTTC. It yields the protein CASRGKGTSTHEQYF. The complete variable domain, with remaining parts taken from reference TRBV11-2 and TRBJ2-7, reads EAGVAQSPRYKIIEKRQSVAFWCNPISGHATLYWYQQILGQGPKLLIQFQNNGVVDDSQLPKDRFSAERLKGVDSTLKIQPAKLEDSAVYLCASRGKGTSTHEQYFGPGTRLTVT.

This chain uses TRBV5-1 with TRBJ1-1, with D tentatively TRBD1 (6 bases). Trimming removed 4 bases at V and 0 bases at J, with 13 bases between. CDR1 and CDR2 (germline): SGHRS, YFSETQ. The CDR3 spans 15 residues. DNA for the CDR3: TGCGCCAGCAGCCTTACTGGACAGCTGAACACTGAAGCTTTCTTT. Translation: CASSLTGQLNTEAFF.

This clone occurred a few times. J is TRBJ1-4 and V is TRBV28; no clear D gene. CDR3 size: 13 residues. Germline-derived CDR1 and CDR2 are MDHEN and SYDVKM. V lost 8 bases and J lost 3, with 10 bases in between. The CDR3 loop is CASAGAANEKLFF. CDR3 in DNA: TGTGCCAGCGCGGGCGCGGCTAATGAAAAACTGTTTTTT.

The chain carries TRBV21-1 and TRBJ2-2; the table's D call TRBD1 went unverified against the DNA. TRBV21-1 is designated a pseudogene. The CDR3 consists of 14 residues. CDR3 loop: CASISLTVPGELFF. CDR3 coding DNA: TGTGCCAGCATCTCCCTGACAGTTCCCGGGGAGCTGTTTTTT.

This clone showed up just a few times. V and J are TRBV19 and TRBJ1-2, with 7 bases matching TRBD1. CDR1 LNHDA and CDR2 SQIVND come from the germline V gene (reference sequence). The CDR3 has 14 amino acids. J was trimmed by 4 bases and V by 1 base; bases with no gene match: 3. In DNA form, the CDR3 reads TGTGCCAGTAGTATAGGGGACAGAAGCTATGGCTACACCTTC. It yields the protein CASSIGDRSYGYTF.

The CDR3 spells CASSVLGQGKTDTQYF. In DNA form, the CDR3 reads TGTGCCAGCAGCGTTCTCGGACAGGGGAAGACAGATACGCAGTATTTT. The chain uses TRBV9 and TRBJ2-3; 9 bases fit TRBD1. The V and J ends lost 2 bases and 3 bases, in that order; junction bases with no gene match: 7. CDR3 length equals 16 residues. Germline V gene data show CDR1 as SGDLS and CDR2 as YYNGEE.

The table lists this clone with a few counts. V is TRBV6-5 and J is TRBJ1-1; D ambiguous. Trimming removed 6 bases from V and 9 bases from J, with 11 bases in between. The CDR3 is 11 residues long. Germline loops: CDR1 MNHEY, CDR2 SVGAGI. Written as DNA, the CDR3 is TGTGCCAGCAGAAACAGTGGTAAAGCTTTCTTT. Encoded protein: CASRNSGKAFF.

This sequence joins TRBV18 and TRBJ2-2, with 9 bases fitting TRBD2. Losses at the gene ends were 3 bases for V and 0 bases for J; bases not matched to a gene: 5. The CDR3 sequence is 17 residues long. Per the germline V gene, CDR1 is KGHSH and CDR2 is LQKENI. In DNA, the CDR3 is TGTGCCAGCTCACCTAGGACTAGCGCTACGAACACCGGGGAGCTGTTTTTT. Protein: CASSPRTSATNTGELFF.

There are many counts of this clone. The chain uses TRBV11-3 and TRBJ1-1; D is unclear. V was cut by 5 bases and J by 2 bases, with 6 bases left in between. The length of the CDR3 is 12 residues. The germline gives CDR1 SGHNT, CDR2 YENEEA. Written as DNA, the CDR3 is TGTGCCAGCAGCCAGGATAACACTGAAGCTTTCTTT. As protein: CASSQDNTEAFF.

This clone was seen a handful of times. The chain couples TRBV2 to TRBJ2-2; 10 nucleotides align to TRBD2. CDR3 length: 15 residues. V dropped 7 bases and J dropped 4; count of bases not matched to a gene: 6. The V gene's germline CDR1 is SNHLY and CDR2 FYNNEI. CDR3 region: CASKEAGGSTGELFF. The CDR3 nucleotides are TGTGCCAGCAAGGAAGCGGGAGGGTCCACCGGGGAGCTGTTTTTT.